Listed here are 30 T cell receptor beta chains from one sample, sequenced in a study of cytomegalovirus exposure and HLA in healthy donors. The PCR was carried out with 60 Vbeta primers and 13 Jbeta primers. Data came from immunoSEQ multiplex PCR; TCRdb stores just in-frame clones and leaves some out. This sample has 150,000 or so clones, with roughly 85% found just once. Material for sequencing was PBMCs. The receptors shown here come from a man aged 40-49 years in good health and CMV-seropositive.

CDR3 DNA: TGTGCCAGTAGTTTACCCATAGCGGGAGGGCCTGGGGAGCAGTTCTTC. Its translation: CASSLPIAGGPGEQFF. The chain joins TRBV19 to TRBJ2-1, with TRBD2 matching over 11 bases. The CDR3 runs to 16 residues. J was trimmed by 10 bases and V by 5 bases; bases with no gene match: 13. Germline V gene lookup returns CDR1 LNHDA and CDR2 SQIVND (reference sequence).

V is TRBV28 and J is TRBJ1-2; the match to TRBD1 covers 11 bases. Germline loops: CDR1 MDHEN, CDR2 SYDVKM. Trimming cost V 1 base and J 5 bases; bases outside gene matches: 3. The CDR3 spans 15 residues. The CDR3 is CASSLSGQGAYGYTF. The DNA for the CDR3 is TGTGCCAGCAGTTTATCCGGACAGGGGGCTTATGGCTACACCTTC.

This clone was seen more than once but under ten times. The chain links TRBV2 to TRBJ1-2; tentatively, D is TRBD1 (6 bases). CDR3 length: 12 amino acids. Trimming took 9 bases from V and 6 from J, leaving 14 bases between them. Germline-derived CDR1 and CDR2 are SNHLY and FYNNEI. CDR3 DNA: TGTGCCAGTACTCGGGGACAAAATGGCTACACCTTC. This encodes CASTRGQNGYTF.

The chain employs TRBV5-1 and TRBJ1-4, with D possibly being TRBD1 (6 bases). Looked up from germline, CDR1 is SGHRS and CDR2 is YFSETQ. The CDR3 contains 16 residues. The V end was cut by 6 bases, the J end by 6 bases, with 21 bases between. The CDR3 protein is CASTWSGQTKYEKLFF. Here the CDR3 DNA reads TGCGCCAGCACATGGTCTGGACAGACCAAGTATGAAAAACTGTTTTTT.

This chain links TRBV27 with TRBJ2-3, with 15 bases matching TRBD2. The CDR3 sequence is 19 residues long. The germline gives CDR1 MNHEY, CDR2 SMNVEV (reference sequence). V was pared by 5 bases and J by 0 bases, with 9 bases of the junction left unmatched. This CDR3 reads CASSLSGTSGRYSTDTQYF. The CDR3 nucleotides read TGTGCCAGCAGTCTTTCCGGGACTAGCGGGAGGTATAGCACAGATACGCAGTATTTT.

The V gene is TRBV28, the J gene TRBJ1-4; maybe TRBD1 (5 bases). The CDR3 has 15 residues. Trimming took off 6 bases at V and 8 bases at J, with 19 bases between the two ends. The germline V gene encodes CDR1 MDHEN and CDR2 SYDVKM. CDR3 protein: CASSRDWERREKLFF. The DNA of the CDR3 is TGTGCCAGCAGCCGGGACTGGGAGCGACGGGAAAAACTGTTTTTT.

The table lists this clone with a few counts. The chain combines TRBV5-4 with TRBJ2-7; TRBD2 is a possible D gene (7 bases). Trimming pared 0 bases from V and 11 bases from J, leaving 12 bases between. This CDR3 region has 12 residues. The germline gives CDR1 SGHNT, CDR2 YYREEE (reference sequence). CDR3 sequence reads: CASSLEQGGKYF. The CDR3 nucleotides are TGTGCCAGCAGCTTGGAACAGGGAGGGAAGTACTTC.

The CDR3 DNA reads as TGTGCCAGCAGCTTAGGACTTCCTGGCAGAGACAATGAGCAGTTCTTC. This codes for CASSLGLPGRDNEQFF. The chain employs TRBV7-2 and TRBJ2-1; D uncertain. Germline lookup yields CDR1 SGHTA and CDR2 FQGNSA. CDR3 size: 16 residues. Trimming removed 1 base from V and 5 bases from J, with 15 bases in between.

This chain uses TRBV5-1 with TRBJ2-1, with TRBD2 matching 13 bases. J was trimmed by 4 bases and V by 3 bases; bases with no gene match: 7. The V gene's germline CDR1 is SGHRS and CDR2 YFSETQ. The CDR3 extends over 17 amino acids. CDR3 sequence: CASSSGTSGKFYNEQFF. CDR3 DNA sequence: TGCGCCAGCAGCTCGGGGACTAGCGGGAAGTTTTACAATGAGCAGTTCTTC. Full variable domain (rest looked up from reference TRBV5-1 and TRBJ2-1): KAGVTQTPRYLIKTRGQQVTLSCSPISGHRSVSWYQQTPGQGLQFLFEYFSETQRNKGNFPGRFSGRQFSNSRSEMNVSTLELGDSALYLCASSSGTSGKFYNEQFFGPGTRLTVL.

This rearrangement joins TRBV5-4 to TRBJ2-1; TRBD1 matches at 7 bases. This CDR3 spans 15 amino acids. The V and J ends lost 4 bases and 4 bases, in that order; junction bases with no gene match: 8. Germline loops: CDR1 SGHNT, CDR2 YYREEE (reference sequence). The CDR3 region has the DNA TGTGCCAGCAGCCAAACGGGACAGAGATACAATGAGCAGTTCTTC. This translates into CASSQTGQRYNEQFF.

This chain uses TRBV11-2 with TRBJ2-3, with TRBD2 identical over 14 bases. Trimming removed 3 bases from V and 5 bases from J; junction bases left unmatched: 4. The length of the CDR3 is 16 residues. Germline assignment: CDR1 SGHAT and CDR2 FQNNGV. The CDR3 DNA reads TGTGCCAGCAGCTTCGGACTAGCGGGAGGTGAAGATACGCAGTATTTT. This translates into CASSFGLAGGEDTQYF.

V gene TRBV28 combines with J gene TRBJ2-1; 9 bases match TRBD2. Germline V lookup: CDR1 MDHEN, CDR2 SYDVKM. V trimming: 2 bases; J trimming: 5 bases; junction bases outside the gene matches: 4. The CDR3 is 15 residues long. The CDR3 bases are TGTGCCAGCAGTTTAGCTCTAGCGGGGCACAATGAGCAGTTCTTC. This encodes CASSLALAGHNEQFF.

Here the CDR3 DNA reads TGCAGCGTTGATCTAGCGGGGGGCTACGAGCAGTACTTC. Encoded protein: CSVDLAGGYEQYF. The chain links TRBV29-1 to TRBJ2-7; 11 bases are shared with TRBD2. The CDR3 has 13 residues. Germline values: CDR1 SQVTM, CDR2 ANQGSEA. V was clipped by 3 bases and J by 3 bases; unmatched bases: 1.

This rearrangement joins TRBV10-3 to TRBJ1-1, with a tentative D call TRBD1 (6 bases). Germline V lookup: CDR1 ENHRY, CDR2 SYGVKD. The CDR3 extends over 13 amino acids. The V gene lost 4 bases and the J gene lost 1 base, with 7 bases spanning the gap. CDR3 sequence reads: CAISAQGNTEAFF. The CDR3 bases are TGTGCCATCAGTGCACAGGGGAACACTGAAGCTTTCTTT.

CDR3 amino acids: CASRVQGLAANTGELFF. The CDR3 coding sequence is TGTGCCAGCAGGGTCCAGGGACTAGCGGCGAACACCGGGGAGCTGTTTTTT. This sequence joins TRBV5-5 and TRBJ2-2; the match to TRBD2 covers 11 bases. V gave up 5 bases and J gave up 0 bases; unmatched junction bases: 6. In germline, CDR1 is SGHKS, CDR2 YYEKEE (reference sequence). The CDR3 is made up of 17 amino acids. Full variable domain (missing parts from reference TRBV5-5 and TRBJ2-2): DAGVTQSPTHLIKTRGQQVTLRCSPISGHKSVSWYQQVLGQGPQFIFQYYEKEERGRGNFPDRFSARQFPNYSSELNVNALLLGDSALYLCASRVQGLAANTGELFFGEGSRLTVL.

V is TRBV11-2 and J is TRBJ1-4; D is undetermined. The germline CDR1 and CDR2 sequences are SGHAT and FQNNGV. The CDR3 spans 14 residues. V was clipped by 10 bases and J by 8 bases, with 20 bases between them. The CDR3: CATDPRYPTEKLFF. In nucleotides, the CDR3 is TGTGCCACCGACCCTCGGTACCCGACAGAAAAACTGTTTTTT.

This chain uses TRBV19 with TRBJ2-7, with 10 bases aligning to TRBD1. V was pared by 6 bases and J by 3 bases, with 14 bases of the junction left unmatched. Per the germline V gene, CDR1 is LNHDA and CDR2 is SQIVND (reference sequence). The CDR3 length is 17 residues. The CDR3 spells CASSRAIDRGRGYEQYF. CDR3 DNA sequence: TGTGCCAGTAGCCGAGCAATCGACAGGGGGCGCGGCTACGAGCAGTACTTC.

The V and J genes are TRBV7-9 and TRBJ2-7, with a tentative D call TRBD1 (5 bases). Germline loops: CDR1 SEHNR, CDR2 FQNEAQ (reference sequence). The CDR3 is 14 residues long. The V gene lost 5 bases and the J gene lost 0 bases, with 11 bases spanning the gap. In DNA form, the CDR3 reads TGTGCCAGCAGCGGTCAAGACAGCTCCTACGAGCAGTACTTC. This encodes CASSGQDSSYEQYF.

The table lists this clone with a count of one. The limits of the CDR3 on the DNA are not certain, so only TCRdb's listed CDR3 is given. The chain joins TRBV5-1 to TRBJ1-4; TRBD1, the table's D call, lacks a check against the DNA. Germline-derived CDR1 and CDR2 are SGHRS and YFSETQ. From its first to its last residue, the CDR3 has 17 amino acids. This chain's CDR3 is CASSFGPGQATNEKLFF.

The chain is built from TRBV7-9 and TRBJ1-4, with a tentative D call TRBD1 (6 bases). The CDR3 has 15 amino acids. Trimming took off 6 bases at V and 6 bases at J, with 17 bases between the two ends. CDR1 is SEHNR, CDR2 FQNEAQ, per germline (reference sequence). CDR3 bases: TGTGCCAGCAGTCGGCTGACAGGAGTGGATGAAAAACTGTTTTTT. Translated, it gives CASSRLTGVDEKLFF. The whole variable domain, filled in from reference TRBV7-9 and TRBJ1-4, reads DTGVSQNPRHKITKRGQNVTFRCDPISEHNRLYWYRQTLGQGPEFLTYFQNEAQLEKSRLLSDRFSAERPKGSFSTLEIQRTEQGDSAMYLCASSRLTGVDEKLFFGSGTQLSVL.

CDR3 nucleotides: TGCAGCGTTGACCGCTCGGGTACAGGGGGCACTGAAGCTTTCTTT. This translates into CSVDRSGTGGTEAFF. The V gene is TRBV29-1, the J gene TRBJ1-1; 8 nucleotides line up with TRBD1. The CDR3 runs to 15 residues. CDR1 and CDR2 (germline): SQVTM, ANQGSEA. Trimming removed 3 bases from V and 4 bases from J; junction bases left unmatched: 10.

The gene calls are TRBV10-3 and TRBJ2-3, with TRBD2 identical over 11 bases. Trimming removed 2 bases from V and 4 bases from J; junction bases left unmatched: 8. From germline, CDR1 is ENHRY and CDR2 SYGVKD. The length of the CDR3 is 17 residues. DNA of the CDR3: TGTGCCATCAGTGAGACTAGCGGGAGAGGGGGTGCAGATACGCAGTATTTT. It is translated as CAISETSGRGGADTQYF.

This clone has a single count. This sample also contains other DNA sequences that code for the same CDR3. The genes are TRBV5-1 and TRBJ1-4; 10 bases align to TRBD1. This CDR3 is 15 amino acids long. J gave up 5 bases and V 4 bases, and 5 bases lay outside the gene matches. The germline CDR1 and CDR2 sequences are SGHRS and YFSETQ. CDR3 coding DNA: TGCGCCAGCAGCCTAGGACAGGGGGGAAATGAAAAACTGTTTTTT. Encoded protein: CASSLGQGGNEKLFF.

This chain joins TRBV7-3 and TRBJ1-2; 10 bases map to TRBD1. With V trimmed by 0 bases and J by 3 bases, 10 bases remained unmatched. Germline V gene sequence: CDR1 SGHTA, CDR2 FQGTGA. This CDR3 is 18 amino acids long. DNA of the CDR3: TGTGCCAGCAGCTTAACGGGAGGGTTCGGGACAGGGGACTATGGCTACACCTTC. Residues: CASSLTGGFGTGDYGYTF.

The gene calls are TRBV2 and TRBJ2-5, with D possibly being TRBD1 (6 bases). The CDR3 is made up of 13 amino acids. With 3 bases removed from V and 4 bases from J, the gap between germline ends came to 9 bases. CDR1 is SNHLY and CDR2 is FYNNEI in the germline V gene. CDR3 DNA: TGTGCCAGCAGTGACGGCAGGGGAGAGACCCAGTACTTC. This codes for CASSDGRGETQYF.

The chain recombines TRBV7-9 with TRBJ1-4; D call uncertain. This CDR3 is 14 amino acids long. Germline V gene sequence: CDR1 SEHNR, CDR2 FQNEAQ (reference sequence). The V and J ends lost 5 bases and 8 bases respectively, with 15 bases between them. In nucleotides, the CDR3 is TGTGCCAGCAGCCCCCTCACAGTTGGGGAAAAACTGTTTTTT. Its protein is CASSPLTVGEKLFF.

The chain employs TRBV5-1 and TRBJ2-3; 9 nucleotides align to TRBD2. J lost 4 bases, V lost 0 bases, and 6 bases had no gene match. This CDR3 is 16 amino acids long. From germline, CDR1 is SGHRS and CDR2 YFSETQ. CDR3 in amino acids: CASSLEPSGNADTQYF. CDR3 in DNA: TGCGCCAGCAGCTTGGAGCCTAGCGGGAACGCAGATACGCAGTATTTT. Full variable domain (remainder filled in from reference TRBV5-1 and TRBJ2-3): KAGVTQTPRYLIKTRGQQVTLSCSPISGHRSVSWYQQTPGQGLQFLFEYFSETQRNKGNFPGRFSGRQFSNSRSEMNVSTLELGDSALYLCASSLEPSGNADTQYFGPGTRLTVL.

The chain's CDR3 is CASSQDTVFPYNEQFF. The CDR3 DNA reads as TGCGCCAGCAGCCAAGATACGGTCTTCCCATACAATGAGCAGTTCTTC. The chain combines TRBV4-1 with TRBJ2-1; D remains unclear. The CDR3 is 16 residues long. V lost 0 bases and J lost 4, with 13 bases in between. Germline V gene lookup returns CDR1 MGHRA and CDR2 YSYEKL.

This clone has only a few counts. The chain has TRBV2 and TRBJ1-1; D is undetermined. The CDR3 has 14 residues. The V and J ends lost 0 bases and 3 bases respectively, with 8 bases between them. Germline CDR1 reads SNHLY; CDR2 reads FYNNEI. The CDR3 sequence: CASSEAGRYTEAFF. Written as DNA, the CDR3 is TGTGCCAGCAGTGAAGCGGGCAGATACACTGAAGCTTTCTTT.

The chain carries TRBV5-6 and TRBJ2-1, with D perhaps TRBD2 (5 bases). Germline V gene lookup returns CDR1 SGHDT and CDR2 YYEEEE. V was shortened by 5 bases and J by 5 bases, with 17 bases between the two germline ends. The CDR3 consists of 15 residues. CDR3 loop: CASSTELDLNNEQFF. The CDR3 coding sequence is TGTGCCAGCAGTACGGAACTAGACCTCAACAATGAGCAGTTCTTC.